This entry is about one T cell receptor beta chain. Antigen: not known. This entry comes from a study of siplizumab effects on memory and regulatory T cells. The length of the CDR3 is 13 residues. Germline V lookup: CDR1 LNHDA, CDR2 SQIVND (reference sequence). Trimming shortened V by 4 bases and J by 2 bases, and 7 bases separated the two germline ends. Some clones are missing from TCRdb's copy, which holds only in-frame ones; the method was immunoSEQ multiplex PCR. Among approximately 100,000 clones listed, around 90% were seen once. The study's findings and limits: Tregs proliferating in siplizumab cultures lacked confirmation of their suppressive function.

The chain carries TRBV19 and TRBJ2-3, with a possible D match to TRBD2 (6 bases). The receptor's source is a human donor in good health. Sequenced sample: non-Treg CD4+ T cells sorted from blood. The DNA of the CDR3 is TGTGCCAGTAGTAGCGGGATCACAGATACGCAGTATTTT. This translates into CASSSGITDTQYF.